The rows below give T cell receptor beta chains drawn from one sample of a study of shared clonotypes between healthy human individuals. Clones were read by immunoSEQ multiplex PCR, and TCRdb kept only the in-frame ones, dropping some. The data show roughly 530,000 clones, about 95% seen once. The sample consisted of naive CD4+ T cells sorted from blood. The origin of the receptors is a woman under 40 in good health. The CDR3 runs from the conserved cysteine through the conserved F or W. A D gene is named only where the DNA matches it firmly. Not all rows give a size; the values are once, few, many and, for expanded clones, a class.

D gene: TRBD1; V gene: TRBV4-2; J gene: TRBJ1-2; clone size: -; CDR3 protein: CASSQAEGQLTNYGYTF; CDR3 DNA: TGTGCCAGCAGCCAGGCTGAGGGACAGCTTACTAACTATGGCTACACCTTC
D gene: -; V gene: TRBV7-2; J gene: TRBJ2-5; clone size: -; CDR3 protein: CASSLGGMYQETQYF; CDR3 DNA: TGTGCCAGCAGCTTAGGAGGGATGTACCAAGAGACCCAGTACTTC
D gene: -; V gene: TRBV19; J gene: TRBJ1-2; clone size: -; CDR3 protein: CASTSGRGPGYTF; CDR3 DNA: TGTGCCAGTACATCCGGCAGGGGACCTGGCTACACCTTC
D gene: -; V gene: TRBV15; J gene: TRBJ2-3; clone size: -; CDR3 protein: CATSRDFPDTQYF; CDR3 DNA: TGTGCCACCAGCAGAGATTTTCCAGATACGCAGTATTTT
D gene: TRBD1; V gene: TRBV19; J gene: TRBJ1-4; clone size: once; CDR3 protein: CASTWTGSNEKLFF; CDR3 DNA: TGTGCCAGTACCTGGACAGGGTCGAATGAAAAACTGTTTTTT
D gene: TRBD1; V gene: TRBV5-4; J gene: TRBJ1-6; clone size: -; CDR3 protein: CASSLGRDRGSPLHF; CDR3 DNA: TGTGCCAGCAGCTTGGGGAGGGACAGGGGATCACCCCTCCACTTT
D gene: -; V gene: TRBV11-2; J gene: TRBJ2-7; clone size: -; CDR3 protein: CASSLGQGPYEQYF; CDR3 DNA: TGTGCCAGCAGCTTAGGGCAGGGGCCCTACGAGCAGTACTTC
D gene: -; V gene: TRBV28; J gene: TRBJ2-7; clone size: -; CDR3 protein: CASSSRSSAQYF; CDR3 DNA: TGTGCCAGCAGTTCTCGTTCGTCTGCGCAGTACTTC
D gene: -; V gene: TRBV9; J gene: TRBJ2-6; clone size: -; CDR3 protein: CASSPRELRSGANVLTF; CDR3 DNA: TGTGCCAGCAGCCCCAGGGAGCTACGCTCTGGGGCCAACGTCCTGACTTTC
D gene: -; V gene: TRBV13; J gene: TRBJ2-7; clone size: -; CDR3 protein: CASSLGLLEGSEQYF; CDR3 DNA: TGTGCCAGCAGCTTAGGCCTTTTGGAAGGGTCCGAGCAGTACTTC
D gene: -; V gene: TRBV4-1; J gene: TRBJ2-7; clone size: -; CDR3 protein: CASSQGRGRFSYEQYF; CDR3 DNA: TGCGCCAGCAGCCAAGGGCGGGGACGGTTCTCCTACGAGCAGTACTTC
D gene: TRBD1; V gene: TRBV27; J gene: TRBJ1-2; clone size: -; CDR3 protein: CASSLSRQGTYGYTF; CDR3 DNA: TGTGCCAGCAGTTTATCGAGACAGGGGACCTATGGCTACACCTTC
D gene: -; V gene: TRBV2; J gene: TRBJ2-7; clone size: once; CDR3 protein: CASQTETYEQYF; CDR3 DNA: TGTGCCAGTCAGACAGAAACCTACGAGCAGTACTTC
D gene: -; V gene: TRBV28; J gene: TRBJ2-2; clone size: -; CDR3 protein: CASSLPRGTGELFF; CDR3 DNA: TGTGCCAGCAGTCTCCCCCGAGGGACCGGGGAGCTGTTTTTT
D gene: -; V gene: TRBV7-8; J gene: TRBJ2-5; clone size: -; CDR3 protein: CASSLALSQGETQYF; CDR3 DNA: TGTGCCAGCAGCTTAGCGCTCAGCCAGGGAGAGACCCAGTACTTC
D gene: -; V gene: TRBV28; J gene: TRBJ1-2; clone size: -; CDR3 protein: CASRARGGNYGYTF; CDR3 DNA: TGTGCCAGCAGGGCCCGGGGTGGGAACTATGGCTACACCTTC
D gene: TRBD1; V gene: TRBV6-5; J gene: TRBJ2-7; clone size: -; CDR3 protein: CASRGTGFDEQYF; CDR3 DNA: TGTGCCAGCAGAGGGACAGGGTTCGACGAGCAGTACTTC
D gene: -; V gene: TRBV5-4; J gene: TRBJ1-6; clone size: -; CDR3 protein: CASSQQVGNSPLHF; CDR3 DNA: TGTGCCAGCAGCCAACAAGTGGGGAATTCACCCCTCCACTTT
D gene: TRBD2; V gene: TRBV5-1; J gene: TRBJ2-5; clone size: -; CDR3 protein: CASSHGTSGSSRETQYF; CDR3 DNA: TGCGCCAGCAGTCATGGGACTAGCGGGAGTTCCAGGGAGACCCAGTACTTC
D gene: TRBD1; V gene: TRBV19; J gene: TRBJ1-5; clone size: -; CDR3 protein: CASSIARTGIGSGYQPQHF; CDR3 DNA: TGTGCCAGTAGTATAGCTAGGACAGGGATTGGGAGTGGCTATCAGCCCCAGCATTTT
D gene: -; V gene: TRBV27; J gene: TRBJ1-3; clone size: -; CDR3 protein: CASSFKGVSGNTIYF; CDR3 DNA: TGTGCCAGCAGTTTCAAAGGGGTCTCTGGAAACACCATATATTTT
D gene: -; V gene: TRBV7-6; J gene: TRBJ2-7; clone size: -; CDR3 protein: CASSSGGRGSHRPFYEQYF; CDR3 DNA: TGTGCCAGCAGCTCCGGGGGTCGTGGTTCTCACCGCCCCTTCTACGAGCAGTACTTC
D gene: TRBD1; V gene: TRBV18; J gene: TRBJ2-6; clone size: -; CDR3 protein: CASSPQGQLTSGANVLTF; CDR3 DNA: TGTGCCAGCTCACCTCAGGGACAGCTAACATCTGGGGCCAACGTCCTGACTTTC
D gene: -; V gene: TRBV29-1; J gene: TRBJ2-7; clone size: -; CDR3 protein: CSVAGQSYEQYF; CDR3 DNA: TGCAGCGTTGCAGGACAGTCCTACGAGCAGTACTTC
D gene: -; V gene: TRBV5-1; J gene: TRBJ2-7; clone size: -; CDR3 protein: CASSSFNEQYF; CDR3 DNA: TGCGCCAGCAGCAGTTTTAACGAGCAGTACTTC
D gene: -; V gene: TRBV29-1; J gene: TRBJ2-1; clone size: -; CDR3 protein: CSVDEDYNEQFF; CDR3 DNA: TGCAGCGTTGACGAGGACTACAATGAGCAGTTCTTC
D gene: -; V gene: TRBV5-8; J gene: TRBJ2-3; clone size: -; CDR3 protein: CASSLVTGRTDTQYF; CDR3 DNA: TGTGCCAGCAGCTTGGTTACGGGACGCACAGATACGCAGTATTTT
D gene: TRBD1; V gene: TRBV28; J gene: TRBJ2-3; clone size: -; CDR3 protein: CASSARTGRMSLSTDTQYF; CDR3 DNA: TGTGCCAGCAGTGCTCGGACAGGGCGCATGTCTCTTAGCACAGATACGCAGTATTTT
D gene: TRBD1; V gene: TRBV5-1; J gene: TRBJ2-5; clone size: -; CDR3 protein: CASSLVQGAPETQYF; CDR3 DNA: TGCGCCAGCAGCTTGGTACAGGGGGCCCCAGAGACCCAGTACTTC
D gene: -; V gene: TRBV11-2; J gene: TRBJ2-7; clone size: -; CDR3 protein: CASSFLRQINEQYF; CDR3 DNA: TGTGCCAGCAGCTTTTTGAGACAGATCAACGAGCAGTACTTC
D gene: -; V gene: TRBV4-1; J gene: TRBJ2-3; clone size: -; CDR3 protein: CASSPGTSTDTQYF; CDR3 DNA: TGCGCCAGCAGCCCCGGGACTAGCACAGATACGCAGTATTTT
D gene: TRBD2; V gene: TRBV11-2; J gene: TRBJ2-1; clone size: -; CDR3 protein: CASSLTSGRVYEQFF; CDR3 DNA: TGTGCCAGCAGCCTGACTAGCGGGAGAGTTTATGAGCAGTTCTTC
D gene: -; V gene: TRBV19; J gene: TRBJ2-1; clone size: -; CDR3 protein: CASSIRDKGYAYNEQFF; CDR3 DNA: TGTGCCAGTAGTATCCGGGACAAGGGGTATGCCTACAATGAGCAGTTCTTC
D gene: -; V gene: TRBV9; J gene: TRBJ2-7; clone size: -; CDR3 protein: CASSVGVSERPCF; CDR3 DNA: TGTGCCAGCAGCGTAGGGGTGTCGGAAAGACCATGCTTC
D gene: -; V gene: TRBV28; J gene: TRBJ1-2; clone size: -; CDR3 protein: CASSYSYGYTF; CDR3 DNA: TGTGCCAGCAGTTACAGCTATGGCTACACCTTC
D gene: -; V gene: TRBV9; J gene: TRBJ2-5; clone size: -; CDR3 protein: CASSGRRGVDFGETQYF; CDR3 DNA: TGTGCCAGCAGCGGAAGGCGGGGAGTGGATTTTGGGGAGACCCAGTACTTC
D gene: TRBD1; V gene: TRBV23-1; J gene: TRBJ2-7; clone size: -; CDR3 protein: CASSQPRRQGPYEQYF; CDR3 DNA: TGCGCCAGCAGTCAACCCCGCCGACAGGGCCCCTACGAGCAGTACTTC
D gene: TRBD2; V gene: TRBV7-7; J gene: TRBJ2-5; clone size: -; CDR3 protein: CASSRGTIRETQYF; CDR3 DNA: TGTGCCAGCAGCCGTGGGACTATAAGGGAGACCCAGTACTTC
D gene: TRBD2; V gene: TRBV5-4; J gene: TRBJ2-7; clone size: -; CDR3 protein: CASSFLAGVSYEQYF; CDR3 DNA: TGTGCCAGCAGCTTCCTAGCGGGAGTCTCCTACGAGCAGTACTTC
D gene: TRBD1; V gene: TRBV4-1; J gene: TRBJ1-1; clone size: once; CDR3 protein: CASSQVMGQVGSEAFF; CDR3 DNA: TGCGCCAGCAGCCAAGTAATGGGACAGGTGGGTTCTGAAGCTTTCTTT
D gene: -; V gene: TRBV19; J gene: TRBJ1-5; clone size: -; CDR3 protein: CASSPRAAEYSNQPQHF; CDR3 DNA: TGTGCCAGTAGTCCCCGGGCAGCCGAGTATAGCAATCAGCCCCAGCATTTT
D gene: TRBD2; V gene: TRBV2; J gene: TRBJ2-5; clone size: -; CDR3 protein: CASSGQTSGRTETQYF; CDR3 DNA: TGTGCCAGCAGTGGCCAGACTAGCGGGAGAACGGAGACCCAGTACTTC
D gene: -; V gene: TRBV11-2; J gene: TRBJ2-4; clone size: -; CDR3 protein: CASSLPDRFLAIQYF; CDR3 DNA: TGTGCCAGCAGCTTACCCGACAGGTTTTTAGCCATTCAGTACTTC
D gene: -; V gene: TRBV28; J gene: TRBJ2-7; clone size: once; CDR3 protein: CASSLFSGAKSSYEQYF; CDR3 DNA: TGTGCCAGCAGTTTGTTTTCGGGGGCGAAAAGCTCCTACGAGCAGTACTTC
D gene: -; V gene: TRBV6-1; J gene: TRBJ2-7; clone size: once; CDR3 protein: CASSEGQTYEQYF; CDR3 DNA: TGTGCCAGCAGTGAAGGACAGACCTACGAGCAGTACTTC
D gene: -; V gene: TRBV30; J gene: TRBJ2-7; clone size: few; CDR3 protein: CAWSGRPYEQYF; CDR3 DNA: TGTGCCTGGAGTGGAAGGCCCTACGAGCAGTACTTC
D gene: TRBD1; V gene: TRBV28; J gene: TRBJ2-7; clone size: -; CDR3 protein: CASSPGTGSSYEQYF; CDR3 DNA: TGTGCCAGCAGCCCGGGGACAGGGAGCTCCTACGAGCAGTACTTC
D gene: -; V gene: TRBV5-1; J gene: TRBJ2-2; clone size: -; CDR3 protein: CASSLAAVPGELFF; CDR3 DNA: TGCGCCAGCAGCTTGGCCGCTGTCCCCGGGGAGCTGTTTTTT
D gene: -; V gene: TRBV5-5; J gene: TRBJ2-5; clone size: -; CDR3 protein: CASSALTSAETQYF; CDR3 DNA: TGTGCCAGCAGCGCCTTAACTAGTGCGGAGACCCAGTACTTC
D gene: -; V gene: TRBV23-1; J gene: TRBJ2-7; clone size: -; CDR3 protein: CASSQSRRRPYEQYF; CDR3 DNA: TGCGCCAGCAGTCAATCGAGGAGGAGACCCTACGAGCAGTACTTC
D gene: TRBD1; V gene: TRBV28; J gene: TRBJ2-1; clone size: -; CDR3 protein: CASSPGTGVDEQFF; CDR3 DNA: TGTGCCAGCAGCCCCGGGACAGGGGTCGATGAGCAGTTCTTC
D gene: TRBD1; V gene: TRBV5-1; J gene: TRBJ1-4; clone size: -; CDR3 protein: CASSPGTGGSATNEKLFF; CDR3 DNA: TGCGCCAGCAGCCCAGGGACAGGGGGCTCCGCAACTAATGAAAAACTGTTTTTT
D gene: -; V gene: TRBV7-2; J gene: TRBJ2-1; clone size: -; CDR3 protein: CASSSQYEQFF; CDR3 DNA: TGTGCCAGCAGCTCCCAATATGAGCAGTTCTTC
D gene: -; V gene: TRBV28; J gene: TRBJ2-2; clone size: -; CDR3 protein: CASRSVQTSNTGELFF; CDR3 DNA: TGTGCCAGCAGATCGGTGCAGACCTCGAACACCGGGGAGCTGTTTTTT
D gene: -; V gene: TRBV19; J gene: TRBJ2-3; clone size: -; CDR3 protein: CASSIWTTTDTQYF; CDR3 DNA: TGTGCCAGTAGTATCTGGACTACCACAGATACGCAGTATTTT
D gene: TRBD1; V gene: TRBV4-1; J gene: TRBJ2-1; clone size: -; CDR3 protein: CASSQDLWLQGVNNEQFF; CDR3 DNA: TGCGCCAGCAGCCAAGACCTCTGGCTGCAGGGGGTGAACAATGAGCAGTTCTTC
D gene: -; V gene: TRBV4-3; J gene: TRBJ1-3; clone size: -; CDR3 protein: CASSQVGQGPGNTIYF; CDR3 DNA: TGCGCCAGCAGCCAAGTAGGGCAGGGGCCAGGAAACACCATATATTTT
D gene: TRBD2; V gene: TRBV28; J gene: TRBJ2-3; clone size: -; CDR3 protein: CASMGGHGTSRAQYF; CDR3 DNA: TGTGCCAGCATGGGAGGGCACGGGACTAGCAGAGCGCAGTATTTT
D gene: TRBD2; V gene: TRBV7-7; J gene: TRBJ2-5; clone size: -; CDR3 protein: CASSGATSGTGTQYF; CDR3 DNA: TGTGCCAGCAGCGGGGCGACTAGCGGCACGGGGACCCAGTACTTC